These T cell receptor beta chains were read from a single sample in a study of beta chain features in type 1 diabetes. The repertoire was sequenced with immunoSEQ multiplex PCR; TCRdb's copy has only in-frame clones and lacks some. This table has hundreds of thousands of clones, 15% to 20% appearing once. The sample comprised naive CD4+ T cells from blood. These receptor sequences come from a woman aged 18-29 years in good health. Each CDR3 is given with its conserved first and last residue.

V gene: TRBV5-1; J gene: TRBJ2-5; CDR3 protein: CASCFVAGGPGIAETQYF
V gene: TRBV7-8; J gene: TRBJ2-1; CDR3 protein: CASSRTSHEQFF
V gene: TRBV10-3; J gene: TRBJ1-1; CDR3 protein: CAISTGMNTEAFF
V gene: TRBV11-2; J gene: TRBJ1-2; CDR3 protein: CASSFTGHGYTF
V gene: TRBV11-2; J gene: TRBJ2-7; CDR3 protein: CASSLVGEGYEQYF
V gene: TRBV7-4; J gene: TRBJ1-4; CDR3 protein: CASSPKGTDEKLFF
V gene: TRBV18; J gene: TRBJ2-3; CDR3 protein: CASSPRTDTQYF
V gene: TRBV9; J gene: TRBJ2-1; CDR3 protein: CASSVGAHGYNEQFF
V gene: TRBV20-1; J gene: TRBJ1-2; CDR3 protein: CSARRTGHYTF
V gene: TRBV15; J gene: TRBJ2-3; CDR3 protein: CATSRDLQVKNTQYF
V gene: TRBV4-3; J gene: TRBJ2-6; CDR3 protein: CASSQKSGTDDSGANVLTF
V gene: TRBV19; J gene: TRBJ1-5; CDR3 protein: CASSIRQGQPQHF
V gene: TRBV10-3; J gene: TRBJ1-2; CDR3 protein: CAIKAGGVDGYTF
V gene: TRBV5-1; J gene: TRBJ2-5; CDR3 protein: CASSSLPGTQQETQYF
V gene: TRBV5-1; J gene: TRBJ2-7; CDR3 protein: CASSWGTSGTYEQYF
V gene: TRBV7-9; J gene: TRBJ2-2; CDR3 protein: CASSPGGPNTGELFF
V gene: TRBV18; J gene: TRBJ1-4; CDR3 protein: CASSPRQANEKLFF
V gene: TRBV5-5; J gene: TRBJ2-2; CDR3 protein: CASSFFRGVSNTGELFF
V gene: TRBV27; J gene: TRBJ1-1; CDR3 protein: CASSLGRRDTEAFF
V gene: TRBV5-4; J gene: TRBJ2-3; CDR3 protein: CASRPGAHGSDTQYF
V gene: TRBV5-1; J gene: TRBJ2-2; CDR3 protein: CASSLEGWGLAVTGELFF
V gene: TRBV6-1; J gene: TRBJ1-1; CDR3 protein: CASRKDPIWAEAFF
V gene: TRBV9; J gene: TRBJ2-1; CDR3 protein: CASSVGDTSINEQFF
V gene: TRBV2; J gene: TRBJ1-5; CDR3 protein: CASREQLEPQHF
V gene: TRBV28; J gene: TRBJ1-1; CDR3 protein: CASISYTEAFF
V gene: TRBV25-1; J gene: TRBJ2-1; CDR3 protein: CASTTITHGNEQFF